This T cell receptor beta chain originates from a study of shared clonotypes between healthy human individuals. The table came from immunoSEQ multiplex PCR; TCRdb's copy has only in-frame clones and leaves some out. The sample shows around 2,000,000 clones, approximately 94% of them seen only once. CDR1 MGHRA and CDR2 YSYEKL come from the germline V gene. This CDR3 contains 14 residues. V lost 0 bases and J 4 bases, leaving 8 bases between the germline ends. Naive CD8 cells, CD45RO-negative and positively selected for CCR7, excluded terminally differentiated effector memory CD45RA+ cells. HIV-negative, healthy adults without recent acute infections or vaccinations were the donors.

The source of this sequence is a man between 18 and 35 years old in good health. Some clones in this sample may be carry-over from other donors' samples. The sequenced sample was naive CD8+ T cells from PBMCs. The chain combines TRBV4-1 with TRBJ2-3; no definite D call. The CDR3, as DNA: TGCGCCAGCAGCCAAGATCGAAGAGCAGATACGCAGTATTTT. This encodes CASSQDRRADTQYF.